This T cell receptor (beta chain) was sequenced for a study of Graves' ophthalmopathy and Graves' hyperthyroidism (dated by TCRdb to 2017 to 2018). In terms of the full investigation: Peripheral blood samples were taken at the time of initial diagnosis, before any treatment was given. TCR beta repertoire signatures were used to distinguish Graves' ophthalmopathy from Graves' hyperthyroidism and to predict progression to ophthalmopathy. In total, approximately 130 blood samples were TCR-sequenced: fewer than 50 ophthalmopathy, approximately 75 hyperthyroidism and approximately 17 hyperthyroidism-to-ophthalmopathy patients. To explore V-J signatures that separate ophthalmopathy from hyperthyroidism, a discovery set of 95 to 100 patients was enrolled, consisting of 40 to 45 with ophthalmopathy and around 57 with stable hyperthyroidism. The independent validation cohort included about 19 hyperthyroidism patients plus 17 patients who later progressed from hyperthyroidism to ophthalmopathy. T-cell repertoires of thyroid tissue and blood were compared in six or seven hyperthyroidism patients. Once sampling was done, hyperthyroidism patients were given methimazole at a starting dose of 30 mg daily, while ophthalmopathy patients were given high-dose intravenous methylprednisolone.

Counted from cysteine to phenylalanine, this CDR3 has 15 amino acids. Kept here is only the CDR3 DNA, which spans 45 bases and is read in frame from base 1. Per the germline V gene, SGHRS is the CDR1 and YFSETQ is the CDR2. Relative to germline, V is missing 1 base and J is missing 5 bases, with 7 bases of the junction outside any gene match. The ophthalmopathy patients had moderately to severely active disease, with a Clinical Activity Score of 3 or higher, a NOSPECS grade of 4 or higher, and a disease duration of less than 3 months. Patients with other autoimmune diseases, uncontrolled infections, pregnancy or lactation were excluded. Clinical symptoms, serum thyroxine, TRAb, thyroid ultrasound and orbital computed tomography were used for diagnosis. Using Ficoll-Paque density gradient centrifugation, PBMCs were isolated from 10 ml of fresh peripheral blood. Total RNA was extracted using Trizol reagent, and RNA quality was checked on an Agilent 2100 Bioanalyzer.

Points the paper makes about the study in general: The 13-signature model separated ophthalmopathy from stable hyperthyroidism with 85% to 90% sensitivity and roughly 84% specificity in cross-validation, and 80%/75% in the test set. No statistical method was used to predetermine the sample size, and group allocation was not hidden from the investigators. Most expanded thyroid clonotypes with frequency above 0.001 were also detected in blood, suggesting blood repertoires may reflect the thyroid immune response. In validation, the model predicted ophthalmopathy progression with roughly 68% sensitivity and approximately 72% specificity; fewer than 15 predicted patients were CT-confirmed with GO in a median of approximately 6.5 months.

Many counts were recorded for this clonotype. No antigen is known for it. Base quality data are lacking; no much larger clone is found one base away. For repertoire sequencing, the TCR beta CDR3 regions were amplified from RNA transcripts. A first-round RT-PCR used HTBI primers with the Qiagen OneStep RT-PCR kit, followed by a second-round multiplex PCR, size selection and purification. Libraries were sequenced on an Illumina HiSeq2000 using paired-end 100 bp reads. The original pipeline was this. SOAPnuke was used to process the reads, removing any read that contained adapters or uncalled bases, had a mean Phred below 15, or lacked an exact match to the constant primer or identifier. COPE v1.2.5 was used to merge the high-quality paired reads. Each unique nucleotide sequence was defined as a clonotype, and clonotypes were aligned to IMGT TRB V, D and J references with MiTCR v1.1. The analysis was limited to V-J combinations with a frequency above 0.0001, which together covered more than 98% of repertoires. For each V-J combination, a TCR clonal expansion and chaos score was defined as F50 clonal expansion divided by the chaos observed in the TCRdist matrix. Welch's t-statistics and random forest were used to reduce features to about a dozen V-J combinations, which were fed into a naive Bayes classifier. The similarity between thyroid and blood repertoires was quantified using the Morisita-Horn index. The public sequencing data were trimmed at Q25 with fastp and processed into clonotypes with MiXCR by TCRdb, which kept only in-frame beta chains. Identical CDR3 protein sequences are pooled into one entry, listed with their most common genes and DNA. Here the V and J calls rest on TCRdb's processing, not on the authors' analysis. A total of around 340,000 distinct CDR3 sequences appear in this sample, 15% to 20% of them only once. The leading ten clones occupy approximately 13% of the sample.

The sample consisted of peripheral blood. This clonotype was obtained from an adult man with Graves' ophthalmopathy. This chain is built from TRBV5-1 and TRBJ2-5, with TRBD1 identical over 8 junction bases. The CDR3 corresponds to CASSLRQGKVETQYF. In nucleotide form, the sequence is TGCGCCAGCAGCTTGAGACAGGGGAAGGTGGAGACCCAGTACTTC.